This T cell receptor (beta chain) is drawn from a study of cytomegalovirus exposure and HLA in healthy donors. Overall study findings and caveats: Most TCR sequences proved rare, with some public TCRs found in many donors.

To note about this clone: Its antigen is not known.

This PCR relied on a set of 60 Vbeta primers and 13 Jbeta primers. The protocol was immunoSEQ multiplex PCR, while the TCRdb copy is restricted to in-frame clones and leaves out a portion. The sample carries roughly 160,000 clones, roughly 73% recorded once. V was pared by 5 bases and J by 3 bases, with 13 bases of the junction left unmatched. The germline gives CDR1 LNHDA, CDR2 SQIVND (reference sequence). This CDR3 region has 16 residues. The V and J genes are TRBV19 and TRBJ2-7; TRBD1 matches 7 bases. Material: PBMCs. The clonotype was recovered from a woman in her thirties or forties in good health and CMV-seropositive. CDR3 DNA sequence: TGTGCCAGTAGTCCCCGTGTACGACAGGGAAGCTACGAGCAGTACTTC. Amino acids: CASSPRVRQGSYEQYF.